This T cell receptor (beta chain) emerged from a study of blood T cell repertoires in COVID-19. Study at large: Donors in the United States, Italy and Spain gave samples during acute or convalescent COVID-19. PBMCs, B-cell-depleted T cells, or T cells provided the cDNA or gDNA that made up the material.

The table lists this clone with a count of one. A Seattle source enrolled patients during active infection and followed them longitudinally. As handled by the study authors: Reference gene primer amplification yielded estimated nucleated cell counts. Clones were sequenced by immunoSEQ multiplex PCR, and TCRdb holds only the in-frame ones, with some missing. From that table come the V and J calls and clone size; the DNA was used to work out D and trimming. The table shows some 270,000 clones, with approximately 84% occurring only once. Deletions cut 0 bases from V and 10 bases from J, with 11 bases between. This CDR3 is 13 amino acids long. Germline CDR1 MNHNS, CDR2 SASEGT.

V and J are TRBV6-1 and TRBJ2-3; D might be TRBD2 (6 bases). This TCR was sampled from a person aged 70 to 80 with COVID-19, enrolled during active disease. The material sequenced was peripheral blood. CDR3 sequence (DNA): TGTGCCAGCAGTGAAGCGCGCGGGACCCCGCAGTATTTT. This codes for CASSEARGTPQYF.